These T cell receptor beta chains were read from a single sample in a study of T cells after yellow fever vaccination. TCRdb recomputed calls from the 5' RACE reads with MiXCR, one row per CDR3 protein. Counted here are fewer than 350,000 distinct CDR3 sequences, around 4% occurring once; the ten biggest clones make up 20% to 30%. The sample was PBMCs, taken on the day of the yellow fever booster vaccination. Every receptor here comes from a man younger than 35 who received the YFV17D yellow fever vaccine. The CDR3 runs from the conserved cysteine through the conserved F or W. The order of the fields is clone size, J gene, D gene, V gene, CDR3 protein, CDR3 DNA. D genes are given only for firm matches. Not all rows give a size; the values are once, few, many and, for expanded clones, a class.

many TRBJ2-4 TRBD1 TRBV7-9 CASSFGQGAQNIQYF TGTGCCAGCAGCTTCGGACAGGGGGCGCAGAACATTCAGTACTTC
few TRBJ2-2 TRBD1 TRBV20-1 CSARQGGAGELFF TGCAGTGCCCGACAGGGGGGGGCCGGGGAGCTGTTTTTT
- TRBJ2-3 - TRBV12-5 CASGLYSGPYTDTQYF TGTGCTAGTGGTTTGTATTCGGGGCCATACACAGATACGCAGTATTTT
many TRBJ2-5 - TRBV10-3 CAISESLSQETQYF TGTGCCATCAGTGAGTCTCTCAGCCAAGAGACCCAGTACTTC
many TRBJ1-6 - TRBV6-5 CASSYKGSSYNSPLHF TGTGCCAGCAGTTACAAGGGGAGCTCCTATAATTCACCCCTCCACTTT
- TRBJ2-3 TRBD2 TRBV4-1 CASSQILLVTSGVYTQYF TGCGCCAGCAGCCAGATTCTCCTCGTGACTAGCGGGGTATACACGCAGTATTTT
many TRBJ2-3 - TRBV12-3/TRBV12-4 CASSLPARTSTDTQYF TGTGCCAGCAGTTTACCCGCCCGGACTAGCACAGATACGCAGTATTTT
many TRBJ2-1 TRBD2 TRBV10-3 CAISDGGGGNEQFF TGTGCCATCAGTGATGGCGGGGGGGGCAATGAGCAGTTCTTC
many TRBJ2-7 - TRBV6-2/TRBV6-3 CASTAPGGKFGEQYF TGTGCCAGCACCGCGCCCGGGGGTAAATTTGGCGAGCAGTACTTC
- TRBJ2-1 TRBD1 TRBV5-5 CASSLKETGGIRNEQFF TGTGCCAGCAGCTTGAAGGAGACAGGGGGCATTCGCAATGAGCAGTTCTTC
- TRBJ1-6 - TRBV6-6 CATDSVTPNSPLHF TGTGCCACCGACAGCGTCACCCCTAATTCACCCCTCCACTTT
few TRBJ1-2 - TRBV20-1 CSAKNWGAGGYTF TGCAGTGCTAAGAACTGGGGGGCTGGTGGCTACACCTTC
many TRBJ2-1 TRBD2 TRBV10-3 CAISELSSGGNEQFF TGTGCCATCAGTGAGTTGTCTAGCGGGGGCAATGAGCAGTTCTTC
- TRBJ1-2 TRBD1 TRBV7-2 CASSLDLDRGLVGYTF TGTGCCAGCAGCTTAGATCTTGACAGGGGGCTTGTAGGCTACACCTTC
few TRBJ2-3 - TRBV12-3/TRBV12-4 CASRTGGGLTQYF TGTGCCAGCAGAACAGGGGGGGGGCTTACGCAGTATTTT
many TRBJ2-1 TRBD1 TRBV20-1 CSAPGQGAYEQFF TGCAGTGCTCCGGGACAGGGGGCATATGAGCAGTTCTTC
few TRBJ1-1 - TRBV5-6 CASSFGGANTEAFF TGTGCCAGCAGCTTCGGGGGAGCGAACACTGAAGCTTTCTTT
- TRBJ2-2 - TRBV7-6 CASSQGPAGNTGELFF TGTGCCAGCAGCCAAGGCCCAGCGGGGAACACCGGGGAGCTGTTTTTT
many TRBJ1-6 - TRBV20-1 CSARAQLGVYSPLHF TGCAGTGCTAGAGCCCAGCTAGGGGTCTATTCACCCCTCCACTTT
many TRBJ2-7 TRBD1 TRBV10-3 CATTGTGTGEQYF TGTGCCACTACAGGGACAGGGACTGGCGAGCAGTACTTC
- TRBJ2-5 TRBD2 TRBV3-1 CASSPAGLAGEEETQYF TGTGCCAGCAGCCCGGCCGGACTAGCGGGGGAGGAAGAGACCCAGTACTTC
few TRBJ1-5 TRBD1 TRBV7-2 CACTGDLNQPQHF TGTGCCTGTACAGGGGACCTCAATCAGCCCCAGCATTTT
few TRBJ2-6 TRBD1 TRBV7-2 CASSEGAQGGANVLTF TGTGCCAGCAGCGAGGGGGCGCAGGGAGGGGCCAACGTCCTGACTTTC
many TRBJ2-5 TRBD1 TRBV10-2 CASSDPGQQETQYF TGCGCCAGCAGTGACCCGGGACAGCAAGAGACCCAGTACTTC
- TRBJ2-1 - TRBV5-1 CASSWGSRGVSYNEQFF TGCGCCAGCAGCTGGGGGTCACGGGGCGTCTCCTACAATGAGCAGTTCTTC
- TRBJ2-5 TRBD1 TRBV20-1 CSATGQAELKETQYF TGCAGTGCCACTGGACAGGCGGAATTAAAAGAGACCCAGTACTTC
few TRBJ2-7 - TRBV7-2 CASSFYSGDNSDQYF TGTGCCAGCAGCTTTTACAGCGGGGACAACTCGGACCAGTACTTC
many TRBJ1-1 - TRBV9 CASSVAGSTEAFF TGTGCCAGCAGCGTAGCAGGAAGCACTGAAGCTTTCTTT
- TRBJ2-3 TRBD2 TRBV4-1 CASSRLTSGGAQTQYF TGCGCCAGCAGCCGCCTAACTAGCGGGGGGGCCCAAACGCAGTATTTT
many TRBJ2-5 - TRBV5-6 CASSFNGDQETQYF TGTGCCAGCAGCTTTAATGGGGACCAAGAGACCCAGTACTTC
few TRBJ2-1 - TRBV7-3 CASRKTGETSEQFF TGTGCCAGCAGGAAGACGGGGGAGACCAGTGAGCAGTTCTTC
many TRBJ1-5 TRBD1 TRBV5-1 CARTGNQPQHF TGCGCCAGGACAGGGAACCAGCCCCAGCATTTT
- TRBJ1-2 - TRBV4-1 CASSQDPGVNYGYTF TGCGCCAGCAGCCAAGATCCGGGGGTAAACTATGGCTACACCTTC
- TRBJ2-5 TRBD2 TRBV27 CASSDRAGTQETQYF TGTGCCAGCAGCGATAGAGCGGGGACCCAAGAGACCCAGTACTTC
few TRBJ2-3 - TRBV18 CASSPLVADTQYF TGTGCCAGCTCACCACTAGTGGCAGATACGCAGTATTTT
many TRBJ2-5 - TRBV7-2 CASTYMTQETQYF TGTGCCAGCACCTACATGACCCAAGAGACCCAGTACTTC
many TRBJ2-2 TRBD1 TRBV5-1 CASNRGLGTGELFF TGCGCCAGCAACAGGGGGCTCGGAACCGGGGAGCTGTTTTTT
many TRBJ2-1 - TRBV20-1 CSAQETFSRTLNNEQFF TGCAGTGCCCAGGAAACGTTTTCTCGGACATTGAACAATGAGCAGTTCTTC
many TRBJ2-7 TRBD2 TRBV6-2/TRBV6-3 CASSYDSSGGYEQYF TGTGCCAGCAGTTACGATTCTAGCGGGGGCTACGAGCAGTACTTC
- TRBJ1-1 - TRBV4-3 CASSLTDRNTEAFF TGCGCCAGCAGCCTTACGGACAGAAACACTGAAGCTTTCTTT
many TRBJ1-2 TRBD1 TRBV29-1 CSARFGTGGYTF TGCAGCGCGCGGTTCGGGACAGGAGGCTACACCTTC
few TRBJ2-5 - TRBV28 CASSQLRGGARETQYF TGTGCCAGCAGCCAACTTAGAGGGGGGGCGCGAGAGACCCAGTACTTC
many TRBJ2-1 TRBD2 TRBV7-7 CASSLELAGSYNEQFF TGTGCCAGCAGCTTAGAACTAGCGGGCTCCTACAATGAGCAGTTCTTC
many TRBJ1-6 - TRBV5-1 CASSLTGNYNSPLHF TGCGCCAGCAGCTTGACGGGGAACTATAATTCACCCCTCCACTTT
many TRBJ1-1 - TRBV4-1 CASSQSWGQGTAFF TGCGCCAGCAGCCAATCTTGGGGGCAGGGGACAGCTTTCTTT
many TRBJ2-5 TRBD1 TRBV11-2 CASRTGGRETQYF TGTGCCAGCCGCACAGGGGGTCGGGAGACCCAGTACTTC
- TRBJ2-1 TRBD2 TRBV7-3 CASSAYGGKDEQFF TGTGCCAGCAGCGCTTACGGGGGGAAGGATGAGCAGTTCTTC
many TRBJ1-1 TRBD1 TRBV7-6 CASSSRLIGTGRNTEAFF TGTGCCAGCAGCTCGAGGTTAATCGGGACAGGGCGGAACACTGAAGCTTTCTTT
many TRBJ2-1 TRBD2 TRBV5-1 CASGSLASGRLSSYNEQFF TGCGCCAGCGGCTCGCTAGCTAGCGGGCGCCTAAGCTCCTACAATGAGCAGTTCTTC
many TRBJ2-2 - TRBV9 CASSVKGSNTGELFF TGTGCCAGCAGCGTAAAGGGCTCGAACACCGGGGAGCTGTTTTTT
few TRBJ2-3 - TRBV6-2/TRBV6-3 CASSYSSSQDTQYF TGTGCCAGCAGTTACTCCAGCTCCCAAGATACGCAGTATTTT
- TRBJ1-1 TRBD1 TRBV29-1 CSVPTWTGGTEAFF TGCAGCGTTCCGACCTGGACAGGCGGGACTGAAGCTTTCTTT
- TRBJ2-7 - TRBV6-2/TRBV6-3 CASSYSRTYEQYF TGTGCCAGCAGTTACTCGAGGACATACGAGCAGTACTTC
few TRBJ2-3 TRBD2 TRBV20-1 CSARGGGGADTQYF TGCAGTGCTAGAGGCGGCGGGGGGGCAGATACGCAGTATTTT
many TRBJ2-1 - TRBV4-3 CASSQAAGAGGNEQFF TGCGCCAGCAGCCAAGCCGCGGGGGCCGGGGGAAATGAGCAGTTCTTC